The entry below gives a single T cell receptor (beta chain) sequence along with its context. Its antigen is currently unknown. The CDR3 is 14 amino acids. Germline CDR1 reads LNHNV; CDR2 reads YYDKDF (reference sequence). Between the trimmed V and J ends, which lost 1 base and 0 bases, there was a span of 5 bases. The entry originates in a study of Tregs in tolerant kidney transplant recipients. Repertoires were generated with immunoSEQ multiplex PCR, while TCRdb's copy carries only in-frame clones and drops some. This table holds over 50,000 clones, approximately 82% found once. Study results and limitations: The most relevant donor-specific Treg TCRbeta repertoire apparently came from expansion with activated donor B cells. Validation in larger populations is needed because few patients were studied.

The sample was CD4+ T cells from blood. The receptor was isolated from a human donor in good health. The J gene is TRBJ2-3, the V gene TRBV15, with a tentative D call TRBD2 (5 bases). The chain's CDR3 is CATSRGTSTDTQYF. The CDR3 coding sequence is TGTGCCACCAGCAGAGGGACTAGCACAGATACGCAGTATTTT.